The clone carrying this TCR beta chain occurred once. Its antigen is currently unknown. The data were taken from a study of shared clonotypes between healthy human individuals. This CDR3 contains 13 residues. Germline CDR1 is MNHNY and CDR2 is SVGAGI (reference sequence). The junction had 4 bases not matched to a gene; V was cut back by 6 bases and J by 8 bases. The naive CD8 population came from CD45RO-negative cells selected for CCR7, without terminally differentiated effector memory CD45RA+ cells. The study's findings and limits: A generally larger estimated richness was seen in naive subsets than in memory subsets. Limited genetic and exposure-history diversity came from having few donors. Non-shared clonotypes were found to have lower generation probabilities than the clonotypes that were shared by all four of the sorted-subset donors.

Using immunoSEQ multiplex PCR, the repertoire was profiled, and TCRdb retains in-frame clones only, with some absent. The table records about 800,000 clones, just over 95% of them present only once. J is TRBJ2-1 and V is TRBV6-6, with 10 bases that match TRBD2. The sequencing sample was made of naive CD8+ T cells sorted from blood. This clonotype originated in a man aged 30-40 years in good health. The CDR3 is CASRGTSVDEQFF. The CDR3 nucleotides are TGTGCCAGCAGGGGGACTAGCGTGGATGAGCAGTTCTTC.